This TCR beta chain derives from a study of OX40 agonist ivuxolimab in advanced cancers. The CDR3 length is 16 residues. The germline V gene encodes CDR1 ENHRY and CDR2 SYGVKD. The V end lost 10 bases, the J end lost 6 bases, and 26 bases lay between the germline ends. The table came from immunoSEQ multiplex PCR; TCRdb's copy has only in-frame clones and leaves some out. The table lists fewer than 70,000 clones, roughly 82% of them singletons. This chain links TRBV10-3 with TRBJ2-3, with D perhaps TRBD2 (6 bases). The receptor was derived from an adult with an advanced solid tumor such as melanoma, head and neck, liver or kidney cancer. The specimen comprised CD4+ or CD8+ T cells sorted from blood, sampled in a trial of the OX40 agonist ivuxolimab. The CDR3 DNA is TGTGCCACGGGCCGGACTACTTCCAATGCGGGCGATACGCAGTATTTT. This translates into CATGRTTSNAGDTQYF.